The entry below gives a single T cell receptor beta chain sequence along with its context. This sample was included in a study of shared clonotypes between healthy human individuals. Investigators spread the genomic DNA of each subset evenly over several immunoSEQ plates. Using ten immunoSEQ deep assay plates, investigators sequenced unsorted PBMC DNA. The data were produced by immunoSEQ multiplex PCR, yet TCRdb's version contains in-frame clones alone and is incomplete. The table records about 490,000 clones, around 80% of them present only once. The V gene's germline CDR1 is GTSNPN and CDR2 SVGIG (reference sequence). Trimming removed 8 bases from V and 4 bases from J; junction bases left unmatched: 6. There are 12 residues in the CDR3. Donors comprised healthy HIV-negative adults lacking recent acute infections or vaccinations.

Sequenced input: PBMCs. The TCR originated in a woman aged 40 to 50 in good health. Some clones in this sample may be carry-over from other donors' samples. This chain connects TRBV30 to TRBJ2-7; 9 bases map to TRBD2. The CDR3 sequence: CAGQREAYEQYF. For the CDR3, the DNA is TGTGCCGGGCAGCGGGAGGCGTACGAGCAGTACTTC.